The 5 T cell receptor beta chains presented below share a single source sample, sequenced in a study of blood T cell repertoires in COVID-19. The data were produced by immunoSEQ multiplex PCR, yet TCRdb's version contains in-frame clones alone and is incomplete. The sample holds under 50,000 clones, roughly 91% seen once. Sequenced input: peripheral blood. The source is a man aged 50 to 59 with active COVID-19.

This chain joins TRBV28 and TRBJ2-3; 7 nucleotides align to TRBD2. V lost 7 bases and J lost 7; bases outside the gene matches: 11. The CDR3 totals 14 residues. CDR1 and CDR2 from the germline V gene are MDHEN and SYDVKM. The CDR3: CASMPGGRSYTQYF. In DNA, the CDR3 is TGTGCCAGCATGCCCGGGGGGAGATCGTATACGCAGTATTTT. Full variable domain (rest looked up from reference TRBV28 and TRBJ2-3): DVKVTQSSRYLVKRTGEKVFLECVQDMDHENMFWYRQDPGLGLRLIYFSYDVKMKEKGDIPEGYSVSREKKERFSLILESASTNQTSMYLCASMPGGRSYTQYFGPGTRLTVL.

The J gene is TRBJ2-7, the V gene TRBV5-1, with D perhaps matching TRBD1 (6 bases). The V end was cut by 4 bases, the J end by 5 bases, with 16 bases between. This CDR3 spans 14 amino acids. Germline V gene sequence: CDR1 SGHRS, CDR2 YFSETQ. The CDR3 DNA reads as TGCGCCAGCAGCCCGACAGGCGGTATCCACGAGCAGTACTTC. This encodes CASSPTGGIHEQYF.

This clone was seen only a few times. The chain joins TRBV27 to TRBJ1-6; D ambiguous. In germline, CDR1 is MNHEY, CDR2 SMNVEV (reference sequence). The CDR3 spans 14 residues. The ends were cut back, 3 bases at V and 4 bases at J, with 7 bases in the middle. The CDR3 bases are TGTGCCAGCAGTTTGAGCTATTATAATTCACCCCTCCACTTT. Translating gives CASSLSYYNSPLHF.

The CDR3 DNA sequence: TGTGCCTGGAGTGTCATACAGGGGAACCAGCCCCAGCATTTT. It translates to CAWSVIQGNQPQHF. V is TRBV30 and J is TRBJ1-5; the match to TRBD1 covers 7 bases. Trimming cost V 0 bases and J 7 bases; bases outside gene matches: 6. Germline loops: CDR1 GTSNPN, CDR2 SVGIG (reference sequence). CDR3 length equals 14 residues.

The chain uses TRBV5-1 and TRBJ2-1; 13 bases align to TRBD2. Germline loops: CDR1 SGHRS, CDR2 YFSETQ. There are 15 residues in the CDR3. V lost 1 base, J lost 8 bases, and 3 bases stayed unmatched. As DNA, the CDR3 is TGCGCCAGCAGCTTGAAAACTAGCGGGAGGGATGAGCAGTTCTTC. Protein sequence: CASSLKTSGRDEQFF.